Shown below are 21 T cell receptor beta chains from a single sample sequenced in a study of naive and memory T cell subsets. Treatment denoted: skin biopsy from PPD injection site in Mantoux-positive individual. A UMI-containing oligonucleotide was joined by 3' ligation to the TCR cDNA template. Ligated cDNA underwent four rounds of PCR with nested alpha and beta constant region primers and SP2. TCRdb re-called the UMI-ligation and nested PCR reads through MiXCR, storing one row per CDR3 protein. The data contain around 37,000 distinct CDR3 sequences, 11% of them singletons. The source material was skin, sampled from a tuberculin skin test site. These receptors were obtained from an adult in good health.

Notes on this clonotype: Mismatch with germline at one junction end may stem from a read error. This sequence joins TRBV7-7 and TRBJ2-3; D remains unclear. The CDR3 covers 14 residues. Germline V gene data show CDR1 as SSHAT and CDR2 as FNYEAQ (reference sequence). CDR3 residues: CASSLSSTTDTQYF. CDR3 DNA sequence: TGTGCTAGCAGCTTAAGTTCCACCACAGATACGCAGTATTTT.

This clonotype showed up just a few times. This chain connects TRBV29-1 to TRBJ2-7, with TRBD2 matching over 8 bases. J gave up 0 bases and V 3 bases, and 1 base lay outside the gene matches. This CDR3 is 13 amino acids long. Germline CDR1 SQVTM, CDR2 ANQGSEA. Here the CDR3 reads CSVDSGGSYEQYF. The CDR3 DNA is TGCAGCGTTGACAGCGGGGGCTCCTACGAGCAGTACTTC.

Of note for this clonotype: A much larger clone differs from this one at a single base, so this may be a read error. The chain joins TRBV20-1 to TRBJ2-4, with TRBD2 matching over 8 bases. In germline, CDR1 is DFQATT, CDR2 SNEGSKA (reference sequence). The CDR3 length is 15 residues. V gave up 6 bases and J gave up 5 bases; unmatched junction bases: 12. CDR3 nucleotide sequence: TGCAGTGCCAAACTATCGGGAGGGCCTCAAAACATTCAGTACTTC. This sequence encodes CSAKLSGGPQNIQYF.

This clonotype has only a few counts. V and J are TRBV12-3 or TRBV12-4 and TRBJ2-5; D is possibly TRBD2 (5 bases). V gave up 4 bases and J gave up 7 bases, with 7 bases separating them. The CDR3 covers 11 residues. CDR3 protein: CASSCRGTQYF. CDR3 DNA: TGTGCCAGCAGTTGCCGGGGGACCCAGTACTTC.

In its sample, this clonotype was seen many times. The chain has TRBV29-1 and TRBJ2-1, with TRBD1 matching 9 bases. The germline V gene has CDR1 SQVTM and CDR2 ANQGSEA. J lost 9 bases, V lost 6 bases, and 9 bases had no gene match. This CDR3 contains 13 residues. CDR3 nucleotides: TGCAGCGTGAGACAGGGGGAATTTGCTGAGCAGTTCTTC. Its protein product is CSVRQGEFAEQFF.

The rearrangement uses TRBV12-3 or TRBV12-4 and TRBJ1-5; 11 bases match TRBD1. The CDR3 spans 16 residues. V lost 6 bases, J lost 2 bases, and 6 bases stayed unmatched. In nucleotides, the CDR3 is TGTGCCAGCAGCCCAAGGACAGGGGGCGGCAATCAGCCCCAGCATTTT. It encodes CASSPRTGGGNQPQHF.

In its sample, this clonotype was seen a few times. A junction end diverges from the germline sequence, so it may reflect a read error. This sequence joins TRBV7-7 and TRBJ2-1; 7 nucleotides line up with TRBD2. Germline assignment: CDR1 SSHAT and CDR2 FNYEAQ (reference sequence). The CDR3 consists of 12 residues. In DNA form, the CDR3 reads TGTGCTAGCAGCCCTCTAGCGGATGAGCAGTTCTTC. Its protein product is CASSPLADEQFF.

The rearrangement links TRBV6-6 to TRBJ2-5; D is perhaps TRBD1 (5 bases). Per germline, CDR1 MNHNY and CDR2 SVGAGI (reference sequence). The CDR3 loop spans 13 amino acids. The V end was cut by 4 bases, the J end by 4 bases, with 10 bases between. For the CDR3, the DNA is TGTGCCAGCAGTTCAAGGGGCGGAGAGACCCAGTACTTC. Its translation: CASSSRGGETQYF.

This clonotype was picked up many times. The chain joins TRBV10-2 to TRBJ1-5; D uncertain. V was cut by 5 bases and J by 0 bases, with 8 bases left in between. This CDR3 contains 14 residues. From germline, CDR1 is WSHSY and CDR2 SAAADI. CDR3 in DNA: TGCGCCAGCAGTAGTTCAGATAGCAATCAGCCCCAGCATTTT. Translation: CASSSSDSNQPQHF.

This clonotype was counted only a few times. This chain uses TRBV5-1 with TRBJ1-4; D is perhaps TRBD1 (5 bases). Germline CDR1 and CDR2: SGHRS and YFSETQ. The CDR3 is 15 amino acids. Deletions cut 4 bases from V and 5 bases from J, with 15 bases between. The CDR3 nucleotides are TGCGCCAGCAGCATCCGGGGCAGTTCGAATGAAAAACTGTTTTTT. Amino acids: CASSIRGSSNEKLFF.

The V call is TRBV6-5, the J call TRBJ2-3; possible D gene TRBD1, 5 bases. CDR3 size: 15 residues. Trimming cost V 10 bases and J 2 bases, with 19 bases left between them. CDR1 and CDR2 (germline): MNHEY, SVGAGI. The CDR3 bases are TGTGCCACCCGACCCCGGGTAGGGGTCACAGATACGCAGTATTTT. Its protein is CATRPRVGVTDTQYF.

This chain connects TRBV11-2 to TRBJ2-7; no clear D. V lost 1 base to trimming and J lost 2 bases, with 12 bases between them. This CDR3 region has 15 residues. Germline V lookup: CDR1 SGHAT, CDR2 FQNNGV. The CDR3 here is CASSLGNQGPYEQYF. The CDR3 DNA is TGTGCCAGCAGCTTAGGGAATCAAGGCCCCTACGAGCAGTACTTC.

This clonotype was detected ten times or more. The chain recombines TRBV7-8 with TRBJ1-2; D is perhaps TRBD1 (5 bases). Germline V gene sequence: CDR1 SGHVS, CDR2 FQNEAQ. CDR3 length equals 12 residues. Trimming removed 5 bases at V and 8 bases at J, with 12 bases between. The CDR3 protein is CASSGGGHGYTF. The CDR3 DNA is TGTGCCAGCAGCGGGGGAGGACACGGCTACACCTTC.

This clonotype showed up many times. The rearrangement links TRBV20-1 to TRBJ2-1, with D tentatively TRBD1 (6 bases). Trimming took off 6 bases at V and 5 bases at J, with 17 bases between the two ends. CDR3 length equals 14 residues. The germline V gene encodes CDR1 DFQATT and CDR2 SNEGSKA (reference sequence). In nucleotides, the CDR3 is TGCAGTGCACCGACAGGTCCGGGTAACAATGAGCAGTTCTTC. It is translated as CSAPTGPGNNEQFF.

This clonotype showed up just a few times. The gene calls are TRBV20-1 and TRBJ1-2; D is possibly TRBD1 (5 bases). CDR3 size: 11 residues. Trimming pared 0 bases from V and 13 bases from J, leaving 12 bases between. The germline V gene has CDR1 DFQATT and CDR2 SNEGSKA (reference sequence). The CDR3 nucleotides are TGCAGTGCTAGAGATCAACGCAGGGTCACCTTC. As protein: CSARDQRRVTF.

The genes are TRBV6-5 and TRBJ2-2; the D call may be TRBD1 or TRBD2 (5 bases each). The CDR3 has 16 residues. V lost 2 bases to trimming and J lost 2 bases, with 12 bases between them. CDR1 MNHEY and CDR2 SVGAGI come from the germline V gene. For the CDR3, the DNA is TGTGCCAGCAGTTACGCAGGGACCGCAAACACCGGGGAGCTGTTTTTT. It is translated as CASSYAGTANTGELFF.

This clonotype was observed a few times. V usage is TRBV12-3 or TRBV12-4 and J usage is TRBJ1-1, with D tentatively TRBD1 (5 bases). Deletions cut 4 bases from V and 1 base from J, with 10 bases between. The CDR3 runs 14 residues. The CDR3 DNA reads as TGTGCCAGCAGTTACAGGCCGGGGAACACTGAAGCTTTCTTT. Amino acids: CASSYRPGNTEAFF.

The table lists this clonotype with a few counts. This chain connects TRBV21-1 to TRBJ1-2; the table calls TRBD1, which could not be checked here. TRBV21-1 is tagged as a pseudogene. The CDR3 spans 19 residues. The CDR3: CASSKKVGRDALRGYGYTF. CDR3 DNA: TGTGCCAGCAGCAAAAAAGTGGGACGGGACGCTTTGCGGGGCTATGGCTACACCTTC.

This clonotype appeared many times. The rearrangement joins TRBV6-6 to TRBJ1-5; D uncertain. Trimming took 9 bases from V and 4 from J, leaving 13 bases between them. There are 13 residues in the CDR3. The germline CDR1 and CDR2 sequences are MNHNY and SVGAGI (reference sequence). CDR3 residues: CASEVGLNQPQHF. The DNA of the CDR3 is TGTGCCAGTGAGGTAGGCCTTAATCAGCCCCAGCATTTT.

There are a few counts of this clonotype. Here the CDR3 reads CSAGTGLGGTEAFF. CDR3 bases: TGCAGTGCTGGGACAGGCCTCGGCGGCACTGAAGCTTTCTTT. This chain connects TRBV20-1 to TRBJ1-1; 8 bases map to TRBD1. In germline, CDR1 is DFQATT, CDR2 SNEGSKA (reference sequence). This CDR3 has 14 residues. The V segment lost 5 bases and the J segment 4 bases; nucleotides outside the gene matches: 9.

This clonotype occurred a few times. V is TRBV5-5 and J is TRBJ1-1; 8 nucleotides agree with TRBD1. The germline CDR1 and CDR2 sequences are SGHKS and YYEKEE (reference sequence). The CDR3 runs to 12 residues. V dropped 7 bases and J dropped 7; count of bases not matched to a gene: 6. Here the CDR3 DNA reads TGTGCCAGCGGGACAGGAGAGCTTGAAGCTTTCTTT. Its protein is CASGTGELEAFF.